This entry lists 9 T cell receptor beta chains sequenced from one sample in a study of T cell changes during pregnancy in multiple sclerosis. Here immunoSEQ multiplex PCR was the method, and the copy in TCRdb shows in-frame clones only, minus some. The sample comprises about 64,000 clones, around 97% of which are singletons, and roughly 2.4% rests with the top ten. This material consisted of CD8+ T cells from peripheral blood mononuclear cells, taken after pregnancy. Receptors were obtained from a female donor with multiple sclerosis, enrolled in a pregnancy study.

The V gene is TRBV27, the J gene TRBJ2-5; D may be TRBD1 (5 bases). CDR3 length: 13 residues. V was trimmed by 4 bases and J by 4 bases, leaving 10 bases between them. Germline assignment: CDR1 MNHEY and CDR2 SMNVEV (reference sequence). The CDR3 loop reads CASSWTRTETQYF. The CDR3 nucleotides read TGTGCCAGCAGTTGGACAAGAACAGAGACCCAGTACTTC.

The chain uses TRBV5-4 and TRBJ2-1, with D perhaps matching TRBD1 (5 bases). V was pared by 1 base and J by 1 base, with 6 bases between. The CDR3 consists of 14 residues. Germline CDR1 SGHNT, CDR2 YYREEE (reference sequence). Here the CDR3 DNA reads TGTGCCAGCAGCTTGCGACAGTCCTACAATGAGCAGTTCTTC. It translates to CASSLRQSYNEQFF. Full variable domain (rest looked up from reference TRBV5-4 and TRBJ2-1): ETGVTQSPTHLIKTRGQQVTLRCSSQSGHNTVSWYQQALGQGPQFIFQYYREEENGRGNFPPRFSGLQFPNYSSELNVNALELDDSALYLCASSLRQSYNEQFFGPGTRLTVL.

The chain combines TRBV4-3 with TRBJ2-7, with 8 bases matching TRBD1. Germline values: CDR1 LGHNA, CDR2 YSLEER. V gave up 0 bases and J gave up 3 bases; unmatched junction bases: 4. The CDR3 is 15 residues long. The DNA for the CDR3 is TGCGCCAGCAGCCAAGAAGGACAGGGAGACTACGAGCAGTACTTC. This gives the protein CASSQEGQGDYEQYF.

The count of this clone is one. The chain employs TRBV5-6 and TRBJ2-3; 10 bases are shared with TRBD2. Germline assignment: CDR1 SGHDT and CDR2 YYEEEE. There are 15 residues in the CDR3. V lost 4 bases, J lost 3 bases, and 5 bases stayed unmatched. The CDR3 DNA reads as TGTGCCAGCAGCCTTCCGGGACTAGCGACAGATACGCAGTATTTT. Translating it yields CASSLPGLATDTQYF.

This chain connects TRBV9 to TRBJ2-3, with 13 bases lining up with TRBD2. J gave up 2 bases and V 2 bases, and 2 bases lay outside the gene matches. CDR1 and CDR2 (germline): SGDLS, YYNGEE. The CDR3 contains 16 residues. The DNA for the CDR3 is TGTGCCAGCAGCGTGGGACTAGCGGGGCTCACAGATACGCAGTATTTT. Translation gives CASSVGLAGLTDTQYF.

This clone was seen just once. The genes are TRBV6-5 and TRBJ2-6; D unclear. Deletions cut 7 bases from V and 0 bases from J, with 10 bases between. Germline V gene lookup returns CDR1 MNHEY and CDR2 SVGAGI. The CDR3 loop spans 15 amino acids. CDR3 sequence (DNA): TGTGCCAGCACCGACGCGGTCTCTGGGGCCAACGTCCTGACTTTC. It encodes CASTDAVSGANVLTF.

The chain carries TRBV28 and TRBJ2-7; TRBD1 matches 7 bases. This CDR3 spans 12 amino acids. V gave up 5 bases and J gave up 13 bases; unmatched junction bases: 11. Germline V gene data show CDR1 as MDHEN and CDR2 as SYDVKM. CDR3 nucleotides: TGTGCCAGCAGTCTTCGAACCGGGACAGCTTACTTC. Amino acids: CASSLRTGTAYF.

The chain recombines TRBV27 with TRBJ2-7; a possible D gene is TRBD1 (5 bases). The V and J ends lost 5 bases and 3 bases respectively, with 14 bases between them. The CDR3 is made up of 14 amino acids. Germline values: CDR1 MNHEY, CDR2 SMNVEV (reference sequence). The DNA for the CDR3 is TGTGCCAGCAGTCCCTCGACAGTATTCTACGAGCAGTACTTC. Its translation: CASSPSTVFYEQYF.

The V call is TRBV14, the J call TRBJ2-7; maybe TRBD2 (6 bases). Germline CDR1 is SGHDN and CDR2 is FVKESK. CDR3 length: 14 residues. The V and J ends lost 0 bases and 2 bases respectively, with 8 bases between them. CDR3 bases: TGTGCCAGCAGCCAAGAATGGGGGGCCTACGAGCAGTACTTC. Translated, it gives CASSQEWGAYEQYF.